These 17 T cell receptor beta chains came from one sample sequenced in a study of OX40 agonist ivuxolimab in advanced cancers. Repertoires were generated with immunoSEQ multiplex PCR, while TCRdb's copy carries only in-frame clones and drops some. The sample shows 55,000 to 70,000 clones, approximately 84% of them seen only once. The source material was CD4+ or CD8+ T cells sorted from blood, sampled in a trial of the OX40 agonist ivuxolimab. These receptors came from an adult with an advanced solid tumor such as melanoma, head and neck, liver or kidney cancer.

The chain joins TRBV7-9 to TRBJ2-1; 7 positions agree with TRBD2. J gave up 1 base and V 0 bases, and 6 bases lay outside the gene matches. Germline CDR1 reads SEHNR; CDR2 reads FQNEAQ (reference sequence). This CDR3 spans 17 amino acids. CDR3 region: CASSLAGGLGSYNEQFF. CDR3 sequence (DNA): TGTGCCAGCAGCTTAGCGGGCGGACTAGGTTCCTACAATGAGCAGTTCTTC. The whole variable domain, filled in from reference TRBV7-9 and TRBJ2-1, reads DTGVSQNPRHKITKRGQNVTFRCDPISEHNRLYWYRQTLGQGPEFLTYFQNEAQLEKSRLLSDRFSAERPKGSFSTLEIQRTEQGDSAMYLCASSLAGGLGSYNEQFFGPGTRLTVL.

This clone has just a few counts. The V call is TRBV30, the J call TRBJ2-7; 12 bases line up with TRBD1. With V trimmed by 1 base and J by 1 base, 11 bases remained unmatched. Germline V gene data show CDR1 as GTSNPN and CDR2 as SVGIG (reference sequence). This CDR3 comprises 18 residues. In nucleotides, the CDR3 is TGTGCCTGGAGTGCTTCATGGGGGACAGGGGGCTTTTCCTACGAGCAGTACTTC. Protein sequence: CAWSASWGTGGFSYEQYF.

The chain links TRBV19 to TRBJ2-3, with D unclear. Trimming stripped 2 bases from V and 6 bases from J, with 9 bases between. Germline CDR1 LNHDA, CDR2 SQIVND (reference sequence). This CDR3 region has 13 residues. The CDR3 here is CASSITLLDTQYF. DNA for the CDR3: TGTGCCAGTAGTATAACCCTGTTGGATACGCAGTATTTT.

This sequence joins TRBV14 and TRBJ2-1; 9 bases match TRBD2. CDR1 is SGHDN and CDR2 is FVKESK in the germline V gene. V was clipped by 6 bases and J by 4 bases; unmatched bases: 7. This CDR3 has 15 amino acids. CDR3 nucleotide sequence: TGTGCCAGCAGTCACCCAGCGGGGGGATACAATGAGCAGTTCTTC. This codes for CASSHPAGGYNEQFF.

The chain combines TRBV28 with TRBJ1-5; D might be TRBD1 (5 bases). CDR1 is MDHEN, CDR2 SYDVKM, per germline. V gave up 6 bases and J gave up 4 bases, with 28 bases separating them. CDR3 length equals 19 residues. CDR3 in DNA: TGTGCCAGCAGGTGGCGGACACTTAGAGGGTTCCTGGAGAATCAGCCCCAGCATTTT. This sequence encodes CASRWRTLRGFLENQPQHF.

The chain has TRBV11-2 and TRBJ2-7; 9 nucleotides line up with TRBD1. The CDR3 totals 16 residues. J gave up 3 bases and V 5 bases, and 11 bases lay outside the gene matches. Germline V gives CDR1 SGHAT, CDR2 FQNNGV. CDR3 loop: CASSPRTGANLYEQYF. Written as DNA, the CDR3 is TGTGCCAGCAGCCCGCGGACAGGGGCAAACCTCTACGAGCAGTACTTC. The whole variable domain, remainder taken from reference TRBV11-2 and TRBJ2-7, is EAGVAQSPRYKIIEKRQSVAFWCNPISGHATLYWYQQILGQGPKLLIQFQNNGVVDDSQLPKDRFSAERLKGVDSTLKIQPAKLEDSAVYLCASSPRTGANLYEQYFGPGTRLTVT.

In this sample, this clone turned up a few times. This chain uses TRBV2 with TRBJ1-2, with D possibly matching TRBD1 (5 bases). CDR3 length equals 14 residues. CDR1 is SNHLY and CDR2 is FYNNEI in the germline V gene. Trimming left V 2 bases short and J 6 bases short, with 13 bases between. Here the CDR3 DNA reads TGTGCCAGCAGTGAAATGGGGCTCAGTGATGGCTACACCTTC. Its protein is CASSEMGLSDGYTF. The complete variable domain, with remaining parts taken from reference TRBV2 and TRBJ1-2, reads EPEVTQTPSHQVTQMGQEVILRCVPISNHLYFYWYRQILGQKVEFLVSFYNNEISEKSEIFDDQFSVERPDGSNFTLKIRSTKLEDSAMYFCASSEMGLSDGYTFGSGTRLTVV.

The chain carries TRBV28 and TRBJ2-7; weak D call: TRBD2 (6 bases). The CDR3 contains 13 residues. V lost 2 bases and J 5 bases, leaving 10 bases between the germline ends. CDR1 MDHEN and CDR2 SYDVKM come from the germline V gene. The CDR3 here is CASSLPTRDEQYF. CDR3 coding DNA: TGTGCCAGCAGTTTACCGACTAGAGACGAGCAGTACTTC.

This chain links TRBV7-9 with TRBJ1-4; tentatively, D is TRBD1 (5 bases). This CDR3 comprises 14 residues. Between the trimmed V and J ends, which lost 5 bases and 8 bases, there was a span of 15 bases. Per the germline V gene, CDR1 is SEHNR and CDR2 is FQNEAQ (reference sequence). The CDR3 DNA reads TGTGCCAGCAGCCGGGGGGATAGGGTAGAAAAACTGTTTTTT. This translates into CASSRGDRVEKLFF.

This clone appeared once. The genes are TRBV18 and TRBJ1-1, with 7 bases aligning to TRBD1. Germline assignment: CDR1 KGHSH and CDR2 LQKENI. V shed 1 base and J 5 bases; nucleotides not matched to a gene: 13. This CDR3 has 17 amino acids. The CDR3 DNA follows: TGTGCCAGCTCACCACGCCAATCTTCCCAGGGGGGAACTGAAGCTTTCTTT. It codes for CASSPRQSSQGGTEAFF.

For this clone: Other DNA sequences in the same sample also yield this CDR3. The chain is built from TRBV6-5 and TRBJ2-7; TRBD1 agrees at 7 bases. Germline trimming cut 6 bases from V and 4 bases from J; bases unmatched to any gene: 12. Germline CDR1 and CDR2: MNHEY and SVGAGI. CDR3 length: 15 amino acids. CDR3 region: CASRETGLWTYEQYF. CDR3 nucleotide sequence: TGTGCCAGCAGAGAGACAGGGCTGTGGACTTACGAGCAGTACTTC.

The sample holds a few counts of this clone. The chain has TRBV19 and TRBJ1-4, with D maybe TRBD1 (6 bases). This CDR3 comprises 14 residues. V was cut by 9 bases and J by 3 bases, with 14 bases left in between. Per germline, CDR1 LNHDA and CDR2 SQIVND (reference sequence). The CDR3 spells CASARGRANEKLFF. The CDR3 DNA is TGTGCCAGCGCTCGGGGGCGGGCTAATGAAAAACTGTTTTTT.

The genes are TRBV2 and TRBJ2-5; a weak D match, TRBD2 (6 bases). CDR3 length equals 15 residues. Trimming stripped 5 bases from V and 0 bases from J, with 13 bases between. Germline values: CDR1 SNHLY, CDR2 FYNNEI. The CDR3 sequence is CASSSRRGHQETQYF. CDR3 bases: TGTGCCAGCAGTTCTCGGAGGGGTCACCAAGAGACCCAGTACTTC.

Judged by abundance, this clone is medium-sized. The chain recombines TRBV6-1 with TRBJ1-1; D remains unclear. This CDR3 is built from 13 residues. Germline CDR1 is MNHNS and CDR2 is SASEGT. Trimming pared 8 bases from V and 3 bases from J, leaving 13 bases between. The CDR3 nucleotides are TGTGCCAGCTACAGTTTACGGGACACTGAAGCTTTCTTT. This codes for CASYSLRDTEAFF.

This clone was seen once. J is TRBJ2-3 and V is TRBV5-1; the match to TRBD2 covers 7 bases. Trimming took 2 bases from V and 2 from J; bases not matched to a gene: 8. This CDR3 is built from 16 residues. Germline CDR1 and CDR2: SGHRS and YFSETQ. The CDR3 spells CASSLDTAGPTDTQYF. CDR3 nucleotides: TGCGCCAGCAGCTTAGATACAGCGGGACCCACAGATACGCAGTATTTT.

The rearrangement uses TRBV28 and TRBJ2-6; 7 bases are shared with TRBD1. This CDR3 comprises 16 residues. V dropped 7 bases and J dropped 2; count of bases not matched to a gene: 8. The germline gives CDR1 MDHEN, CDR2 SYDVKM. CDR3 nucleotides: TGTGCCAGCAAATTAGGGACAGTGGCTGGGGCCAACGTCCTGACTTTC. Its translation is CASKLGTVAGANVLTF.

This chain uses TRBV28 with TRBJ2-3; 7 nucleotides line up with TRBD2. Looked up from germline, CDR1 is MDHEN and CDR2 is SYDVKM. With V trimmed by 5 bases and J by 4 bases, 3 bases remained unmatched. The CDR3 contains 13 residues. The CDR3: CASSGTSADTQYF. For the CDR3, the DNA is TGTGCCAGCAGTGGTACTAGCGCAGATACGCAGTATTTT.